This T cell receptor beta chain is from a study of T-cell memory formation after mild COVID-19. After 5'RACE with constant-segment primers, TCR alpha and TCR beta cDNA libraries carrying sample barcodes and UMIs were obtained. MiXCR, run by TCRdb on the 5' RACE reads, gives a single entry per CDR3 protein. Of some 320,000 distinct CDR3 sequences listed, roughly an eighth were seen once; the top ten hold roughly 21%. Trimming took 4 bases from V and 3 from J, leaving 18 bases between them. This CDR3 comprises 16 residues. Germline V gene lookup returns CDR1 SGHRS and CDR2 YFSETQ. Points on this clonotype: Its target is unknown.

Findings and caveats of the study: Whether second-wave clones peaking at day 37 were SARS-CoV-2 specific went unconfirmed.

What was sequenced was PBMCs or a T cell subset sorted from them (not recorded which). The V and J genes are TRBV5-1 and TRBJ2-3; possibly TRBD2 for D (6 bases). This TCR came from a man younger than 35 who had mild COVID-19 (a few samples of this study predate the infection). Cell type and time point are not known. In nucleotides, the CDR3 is TGCGCCAGCAGCCCTTGGGGATCGGGGGTTACAGATACGCAGTATTTT. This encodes CASSPWGSGVTDTQYF.